Listed below are T cell receptor beta chains from one sample, sequenced in a study of cytomegalovirus exposure and HLA in healthy donors. TCRdb's table, derived via immunoSEQ multiplex PCR, lists solely in-frame clones and lacks some. The repertoire holds more than 85,000 clones, with approximately 81% as singletons. Specimen: PBMCs. The receptor set was obtained from a male donor in good health and CMV-seropositive. Each CDR3 is given with its conserved first and last residue. The D gene is left open where the match is weak. Only part of the rows carry a size: once, few, many, or a class if the clone is expanded.

j_call: TRBJ1-6; clone_size: -; d_call: TRBD1; v_call: TRBV2; cdr3_aa: CASKGQGFGSYNSPLHF; cdr3_nt: TGTGCCAGCAAAGGACAGGGGTTTGGGTCCTATAATTCACCCCTCCACTTT
j_call: TRBJ1-6; clone_size: -; d_call: TRBD1; v_call: TRBV9; cdr3_aa: CASSPAGQVFGSPLHF; cdr3_nt: TGTGCCAGCAGCCCGGCCGGACAGGTCTTTGGGTCACCCCTCCACTTT
j_call: TRBJ2-7; clone_size: -; d_call: -; v_call: TRBV5-1; cdr3_aa: CASSLGTTHYEQYF; cdr3_nt: TGCGCCAGCAGCTTGGGGACTACCCATTACGAGCAGTACTTC
j_call: TRBJ1-1; clone_size: -; d_call: -; v_call: TRBV19; cdr3_aa: CASSIFQGTHEAFF; cdr3_nt: TGTGCCAGTAGTATTTTCCAGGGAACGCATGAAGCTTTCTTT
j_call: TRBJ2-7; clone_size: -; d_call: TRBD1; v_call: TRBV30; cdr3_aa: CAWSPDRSYEQYF; cdr3_nt: TGTGCCTGGAGCCCGGACAGGTCCTACGAGCAGTACTTC
j_call: TRBJ2-5; clone_size: -; d_call: TRBD2; v_call: TRBV5-1; cdr3_aa: CASSSGGAQETQYF; cdr3_nt: TGCGCCAGCAGTAGCGGGGGGGCTCAAGAGACCCAGTACTTC
j_call: TRBJ1-1; clone_size: once; d_call: -; v_call: TRBV2; cdr3_aa: CASSEAGRGNTEAFF; cdr3_nt: TGTGCCAGCAGTGAAGCGGGGAGAGGGAACACTGAAGCTTTCTTT
j_call: TRBJ1-4; clone_size: -; d_call: -; v_call: TRBV2; cdr3_aa: CASSESPSGATNEKLFF; cdr3_nt: TGTGCCAGCAGTGAAAGTCCTAGTGGTGCAACTAATGAAAAACTGTTTTTT
j_call: TRBJ2-5; clone_size: -; d_call: -; v_call: TRBV7-2; cdr3_aa: CASSRRGETQYF; cdr3_nt: TGTGCCAGCAGCCGAAGGGGGGAGACCCAGTACTTC
j_call: TRBJ2-5; clone_size: once; d_call: TRBD1; v_call: TRBV5-1; cdr3_aa: CASSPGQQETQYF; cdr3_nt: TGCGCCAGCAGCCCGGGACAGCAAGAGACCCAGTACTTC
j_call: TRBJ2-5; clone_size: -; d_call: TRBD2; v_call: TRBV11-3; cdr3_aa: CASSPGTSAFQETQYF; cdr3_nt: TGTGCCAGCAGCCCTGGGACTAGCGCCTTCCAAGAGACCCAGTACTTC
j_call: TRBJ2-7; clone_size: -; d_call: -; v_call: TRBV27; cdr3_aa: CASSFQGGEQYF; cdr3_nt: TGTGCCAGCAGTTTCCAGGGAGGCGAGCAGTACTTC
j_call: TRBJ1-1; clone_size: -; d_call: TRBD1; v_call: TRBV19; cdr3_aa: CASTFPGTGGLKAFF; cdr3_nt: TGTGCCAGTACCTTTCCCGGGACAGGGGGCCTGAAAGCTTTCTTT
j_call: TRBJ2-7; clone_size: -; d_call: -; v_call: TRBV30; cdr3_aa: CAWTPVVEGEQYF; cdr3_nt: TGTGCCTGGACCCCCGTGGTTGAGGGCGAGCAGTACTTC
j_call: TRBJ1-2; clone_size: once; d_call: -; v_call: TRBV20-1; cdr3_aa: CSARPGVGYTF; cdr3_nt: TGCAGTGCTAGACCAGGGGTGGGCTACACCTTC
j_call: TRBJ2-5; clone_size: few; d_call: TRBD2; v_call: TRBV19; cdr3_aa: CASSPIIAGGRGETQYF; cdr3_nt: TGTGCCAGTAGTCCCATAATTGCGGGGGGACGTGGAGAGACCCAGTACTTC
j_call: TRBJ2-7; clone_size: -; d_call: TRBD1; v_call: TRBV27; cdr3_aa: CASSNYRGQYF; cdr3_nt: TGTGCCAGCAGTAATTACAGGGGGCAGTACTTC
j_call: TRBJ1-3; clone_size: -; d_call: -; v_call: TRBV30; cdr3_aa: CAWRLEGNTIYF; cdr3_nt: TGTGCCTGGAGACTCGAGGGAAACACCATATATTTT
j_call: TRBJ2-7; clone_size: -; d_call: -; v_call: TRBV2; cdr3_aa: CASTEEGGRSYEQYF; cdr3_nt: TGTGCCAGCACCGAGGAAGGGGGAAGGTCCTACGAGCAGTACTTC
j_call: TRBJ2-5; clone_size: -; d_call: -; v_call: TRBV5-6; cdr3_aa: CASSLTPQVAETQYF; cdr3_nt: TGTGCCAGCAGCTTGACCCCCCAGGTGGCGGAGACCCAGTACTTC
j_call: TRBJ2-3; clone_size: -; d_call: TRBD1; v_call: TRBV27; cdr3_aa: CASSLWAGQGTDTQYF; cdr3_nt: TGTGCCAGCAGTTTATGGGCGGGACAGGGAACAGATACGCAGTATTTT
j_call: TRBJ2-7; clone_size: -; d_call: -; v_call: TRBV6-5; cdr3_aa: CASSYSDTYEQYF; cdr3_nt: TGTGCCAGCAGTTACTCCGACACTTACGAGCAGTACTTC
j_call: TRBJ1-5; clone_size: few; d_call: -; v_call: TRBV19; cdr3_aa: CASSIIHQPQHF; cdr3_nt: TGTGCCAGTAGTATCATTCATCAGCCCCAGCATTTT
j_call: TRBJ2-1; clone_size: once; d_call: TRBD2; v_call: TRBV7-2; cdr3_aa: CASSFSGGARNEQFF; cdr3_nt: TGTGCCAGCAGCTTTAGCGGGGGGGCAAGAAATGAGCAGTTCTTC
j_call: TRBJ1-6; clone_size: -; d_call: TRBD1; v_call: TRBV18; cdr3_aa: CASSLGQGNSPLHF; cdr3_nt: TGTGCCAGCTCACTCGGACAGGGGAATTCACCCCTCCACTTT